This TCR beta chain derives from a study of blood T cell repertoires in COVID-19. Here immunoSEQ multiplex PCR was the method, and the copy in TCRdb shows in-frame clones only, minus some. The table shows roughly 390,000 clones, with 87% occurring only once. The J segment lost 2 bases and the V segment lost 4 bases, leaving 5 bases of the junction unmatched. The CDR3 extends over 16 amino acids. The germline V gene encodes CDR1 SGDLS and CDR2 YYNGEE. This sequence joins TRBV9 and TRBJ2-3; 12 bases map to TRBD2. Sequencing was carried out using peripheral blood. This receptor was identified in a woman aged 25-40 years with COVID-19, enrolled during active disease. This chain's CDR3 is CASSSLAGGTTDTQYF. The CDR3 DNA reads as TGTGCCAGCAGCTCGCTAGCGGGAGGGACCACAGATACGCAGTATTTT. Using reference TRBV9 and TRBJ2-3 for the parts outside the CDR3, the full variable domain is DSGVTQTPKHLITATGQRVTLRCSPRSGDLSVYWYQQSLDQGLQFLIQYYNGEERAKGNILERFSAQQFPDLHSELNLSSLELGDSALYFCASSSLAGGTTDTQYFGPGTRLTVL.